What follows describes a single T cell receptor beta chain. Produced via immunoSEQ multiplex PCR; TCRdb's table is partial and in-frame only. The repertoire holds fewer than 500,000 clones, with around 90% as singletons. This sample was included in a study of blood T cell repertoires in COVID-19. Study background: Italy, Spain and the United States were the sources of the convalescent and acute COVID-19 samples. Sources were T cells, B-cell-depleted T cells, or PBMCs; the material itself was cDNA or gDNA.

The CDR3 is made up of 15 amino acids. Per germline, CDR1 WSHSY and CDR2 SAAADI. J lost 5 bases, V lost 6 bases, and 10 bases had no gene match. The chain employs TRBV10-2 and TRBJ2-1, with 7 positions matching TRBD1. Specimen: PBMCs or T cells enriched from blood (not recorded which). The TCR originated in a woman between 18 and 29 years old with acute COVID-19. This chain's CDR3 is CASREHTGTDNEQFF. In DNA form, the CDR3 reads TGCGCCAGCAGAGAACACACCGGGACAGACAATGAGCAGTTCTTC.